This is a list of T cell receptor beta chains from one sample in a study of blood T cell repertoires in COVID-19. Data came from immunoSEQ multiplex PCR; TCRdb stores just in-frame clones and leaves some out. The sample consists of some 260,000 clones, nearly 90% of them appearing once. Material for sequencing was peripheral blood. The receptor set was obtained from a man between 18 and 35 years old with active or convalescent COVID-19. CDR3s include the opening cysteine and the closing phenylalanine or tryptophan. D genes are given only for firm matches. The size of a clone is reported for some rows only, either as once, few or many, or as a class for expanded clones.

V gene: TRBV28
J gene: TRBJ1-5
clone size: few
D gene: .
CDR3 DNA: TGTGCCAGCAGTCCCACGGTTTCCGGCAATCAGCCCCAGCATTTT
CDR3 protein: CASSPTVSGNQPQHF

V gene: TRBV5-4
J gene: TRBJ1-2
clone size: .
D gene: TRBD1
CDR3 DNA: TGTGCCAGCAGCCAGGACAGGGCAGGTGTTGGCTCTGGCTACACCTTC
CDR3 protein: CASSQDRAGVGSGYTF

V gene: TRBV7-6
J gene: TRBJ1-1
clone size: .
D gene: .
CDR3 DNA: TGTGCCAGCAGCCCCGAGACAGGCTACACTGAAGCTTTCTTT
CDR3 protein: CASSPETGYTEAFF

V gene: TRBV6-2/TRBV6-3
J gene: TRBJ2-1
clone size: .
D gene: TRBD2
CDR3 DNA: TGTGCCAGCAGTCCGTCCAGGGGACTAGGATCCAATGAGCAGTTCTTC
CDR3 protein: CASSPSRGLGSNEQFF

V gene: TRBV18
J gene: TRBJ2-1
clone size: few
D gene: TRBD2
CDR3 DNA: TGTGCCAGCTCACCTATCCGGGACTACGGAGAACAGTTCTTC
CDR3 protein: CASSPIRDYGEQFF

V gene: TRBV5-1
J gene: TRBJ2-3
clone size: .
D gene: .
CDR3 DNA: TGCGCCAGCAGCTTGTTCCCCGGACTTAGCACAGATACGCAGTATTTT
CDR3 protein: CASSLFPGLSTDTQYF

V gene: TRBV4-1
J gene: TRBJ1-6
clone size: .
D gene: .
CDR3 DNA: TGCGCCAGCAGCCCTGGGGGGGAGGCTTCACCCCTCCACTTT
CDR3 protein: CASSPGGEASPLHF

V gene: TRBV5-1
J gene: TRBJ1-5
clone size: few
D gene: .
CDR3 DNA: TGCGCCAGCAGCTTGGAGGGGCTTAATCAGCCCCAGCATTTT
CDR3 protein: CASSLEGLNQPQHF

V gene: TRBV6-6
J gene: TRBJ2-5
clone size: .
D gene: .
CDR3 DNA: TGTGCCAGCAGTTACCTGGACAGTAGGGAGACCCAGTACTTC
CDR3 protein: CASSYLDSRETQYF

V gene: TRBV19
J gene: TRBJ1-2
clone size: .
D gene: .
CDR3 DNA: TGTGCCAGTAGTATATCCCCGGGGACTGATGGCTACACCTTC
CDR3 protein: CASSISPGTDGYTF

V gene: TRBV18
J gene: TRBJ2-3
clone size: .
D gene: TRBD1
CDR3 DNA: TGTGCCAGCTCACCGACAGGGTCCGCAGATACGCAGTATTTT
CDR3 protein: CASSPTGSADTQYF

V gene: TRBV4-3
J gene: TRBJ2-7
clone size: .
D gene: .
CDR3 DNA: TGCGCCAGCAGCCAAGATCTTGGAGGATTTTACGAGCAGTACTTC
CDR3 protein: CASSQDLGGFYEQYF

V gene: TRBV2
J gene: TRBJ2-2
clone size: .
D gene: .
CDR3 DNA: TGTGCCAGCAGTGATTCACAGGGCGGCACCGGGGAGCTGTTTTTT
CDR3 protein: CASSDSQGGTGELFF

V gene: TRBV6-2/TRBV6-3
J gene: TRBJ1-1
clone size: .
D gene: .
CDR3 DNA: TGTGCCAGCAGTTATTCGGGGGGGAACACTGAAGCTTTCTTT
CDR3 protein: CASSYSGGNTEAFF

V gene: TRBV9
J gene: TRBJ2-1
clone size: .
D gene: .
CDR3 DNA: TGTGCCAGCAGCGGGAGGCCATACAATGAGCAGTTCTTC
CDR3 protein: CASSGRPYNEQFF

V gene: TRBV19
J gene: TRBJ1-1
clone size: .
D gene: .
CDR3 DNA: TGTGCCAGTAATAGGGGCCTCAACACTGAAGCTTTCTTT
CDR3 protein: CASNRGLNTEAFF

V gene: TRBV7-2
J gene: TRBJ1-6
clone size: .
D gene: .
CDR3 DNA: TGTGCCACCACGACCAGGGTAAGGGCACCCCTCCACTTT
CDR3 protein: CATTTRVRAPLHF

V gene: TRBV6-6
J gene: TRBJ1-2
clone size: .
D gene: .
CDR3 DNA: TGTGCCAGCAGTTACTTCAGGATTGAGCACTATGGCTACACCTTC
CDR3 protein: CASSYFRIEHYGYTF

V gene: TRBV5-4
J gene: TRBJ1-3
clone size: few
D gene: TRBD1
CDR3 DNA: TGTGCCAGCAGCACCCCTGGACAGGGAGAAAACACCATATATTTT
CDR3 protein: CASSTPGQGENTIYF

V gene: TRBV6-2/TRBV6-3
J gene: TRBJ1-5
clone size: .
D gene: .
CDR3 DNA: TGTGCCAGCAGTCGACCTACCTGGGGAGATCAGCCCCAGCATTTT
CDR3 protein: CASSRPTWGDQPQHF

V gene: TRBV7-2
J gene: TRBJ2-5
clone size: .
D gene: TRBD1
CDR3 DNA: TGTGCCAGCAGCTCCGGGACAGGGGTATTCCAAGAGACCCAGTACTTC
CDR3 protein: CASSSGTGVFQETQYF

V gene: TRBV30
J gene: TRBJ2-1
clone size: .
D gene: TRBD2
CDR3 DNA: TGTGCCTGGAGCGCCCCCATAGCGGGCATCTACAATGAGCAGTTCTTC
CDR3 protein: CAWSAPIAGIYNEQFF

V gene: TRBV11-3
J gene: TRBJ2-3
clone size: .
D gene: .
CDR3 DNA: TGTGCCAGCAGCGCCTCGTGGGGAGTTAGCACAGATACGCAGTATTTT
CDR3 protein: CASSASWGVSTDTQYF

V gene: TRBV6-6
J gene: TRBJ2-1
clone size: .
D gene: TRBD1
CDR3 DNA: TGTGCCAGCAGTCCAGGGACAGGGGGCTACAATGAGCAGTTCTTC
CDR3 protein: CASSPGTGGYNEQFF

V gene: TRBV24-1
J gene: TRBJ1-2
clone size: .
D gene: TRBD1
CDR3 DNA: TGTGCCACCAGTAGGACAGGAGAAGGCTACACCTTC
CDR3 protein: CATSRTGEGYTF

V gene: TRBV6-4
J gene: TRBJ2-2
clone size: .
D gene: .
CDR3 DNA: TGTGCCAGCAGTGTTCTATGGGGAGCCGGGGAGCTGTTTTTT
CDR3 protein: CASSVLWGAGELFF

V gene: TRBV10-3
J gene: TRBJ2-7
clone size: .
D gene: TRBD1
CDR3 DNA: TGTGCCATTATGGACAGGGGGTCCTACGAGCAGTACTTC
CDR3 protein: CAIMDRGSYEQYF

V gene: TRBV2
J gene: TRBJ2-3
clone size: once
D gene: TRBD2
CDR3 DNA: TGTGCCAGCAGTGGCACTAGCGGGGGGCCTACCACAGATACGCAGTATTTT
CDR3 protein: CASSGTSGGPTTDTQYF

V gene: TRBV29-1
J gene: TRBJ1-2
clone size: .
D gene: .
CDR3 DNA: TGCAGCGGTGCGGGAGGGTTGACTCCTAACTATGGCTACACCTTC
CDR3 protein: CSGAGGLTPNYGYTF

V gene: TRBV19
J gene: TRBJ2-5
clone size: .
D gene: TRBD2
CDR3 DNA: TGTGCCAGTTCCTCGGGGACTAGCGGGGGCCGGTACCAAGAGACCCAGTACTTC
CDR3 protein: CASSSGTSGGRYQETQYF

V gene: TRBV4-3
J gene: TRBJ2-1
clone size: .
D gene: TRBD2
CDR3 DNA: TGCGCCAGCAGCCAAGATTCGGGAGGATCCTACAATGAGCAGTTCTTC
CDR3 protein: CASSQDSGGSYNEQFF

V gene: TRBV28
J gene: TRBJ1-5
clone size: .
D gene: TRBD1
CDR3 DNA: TGTGCCAGCAGTCTAAGGACAGGGAGGACGGAGCCCCAGCATTTT
CDR3 protein: CASSLRTGRTEPQHF

V gene: TRBV2
J gene: TRBJ1-5
clone size: .
D gene: .
CDR3 DNA: TGTGCCAGCAGTGTTGGGGGCCAGTCCCGAAATCAGCCCCAGCATTTT
CDR3 protein: CASSVGGQSRNQPQHF

V gene: TRBV7-9
J gene: TRBJ1-4
clone size: .
D gene: .
CDR3 DNA: TGTGCCAGTGAAACGGGATTACGTGAAAAACTGTTTTTT
CDR3 protein: CASETGLREKLFF

V gene: TRBV9
J gene: TRBJ1-1
clone size: .
D gene: TRBD1
CDR3 DNA: TGTGCCAGCAGCGTAGTGCAGGGGGCGGACACTGAAGCTTTCTTT
CDR3 protein: CASSVVQGADTEAFF

V gene: TRBV28
J gene: TRBJ1-1
clone size: .
D gene: .
CDR3 DNA: TGTGCCAGCAGTTTATTGTGGACAGCGATTAAGAACACTGAAGCTTTCTTT
CDR3 protein: CASSLLWTAIKNTEAFF

V gene: TRBV13
J gene: TRBJ1-2
clone size: .
D gene: TRBD1
CDR3 DNA: TGTGCCAGCAGCTTATGGGCGGGGACAGGGGGTTATGGCTACACCTTC
CDR3 protein: CASSLWAGTGGYGYTF

V gene: TRBV6-6
J gene: TRBJ1-1
clone size: .
D gene: TRBD1
CDR3 DNA: TGTGCCAGCTTGGGACAGGGTGGGGCTGAAGCTTTCTTT
CDR3 protein: CASLGQGGAEAFF

V gene: TRBV3-1/TRBV3-2
J gene: TRBJ1-5
clone size: .
D gene: TRBD1
CDR3 DNA: TGTGCCAGCAGCCAAGTCCAAACGGGACAGGGTAGCAATCAGCCCCAGCATTTT
CDR3 protein: CASSQVQTGQGSNQPQHF

V gene: TRBV5-1
J gene: TRBJ2-1
clone size: .
D gene: TRBD2
CDR3 DNA: TGCGCCAGCAGCCCGCGTCTAGCGGGAGTCAATGAGCAGTTCTTC
CDR3 protein: CASSPRLAGVNEQFF

V gene: TRBV2
J gene: TRBJ1-2
clone size: .
D gene: .
CDR3 DNA: TGTGCCAGCTCCATCGAGGCAGGGGACTATGGCTACACCTTC
CDR3 protein: CASSIEAGDYGYTF

V gene: TRBV19
J gene: TRBJ2-5
clone size: .
D gene: .
CDR3 DNA: TGTGCCAGTAGTATAGTCGGCGGACAAGAGACCCAGTACTTC
CDR3 protein: CASSIVGGQETQYF

V gene: TRBV6-5
J gene: TRBJ1-2
clone size: .
D gene: .
CDR3 DNA: TGTGCCAGCAGTTACTCCGAGGGCGCCTATGGCTACACCTTC
CDR3 protein: CASSYSEGAYGYTF

V gene: TRBV29-1
J gene: TRBJ1-4
clone size: .
D gene: .
CDR3 DNA: TGCAGCGTTGCGGTGTACAGGAAACTGTTTTTT
CDR3 protein: CSVAVYRKLFF

V gene: TRBV7-2
J gene: TRBJ1-4
clone size: .
D gene: .
CDR3 DNA: TGTGCCAGCAGGGGGGCGCCGCATGAAAAACTGTTTTTT
CDR3 protein: CASRGAPHEKLFF

V gene: TRBV18
J gene: TRBJ2-7
clone size: .
D gene: TRBD1
CDR3 DNA: TGTGCCAGCTCAGTACCTACAGGGGCCTTGACCTACGAGCAGTACTTC
CDR3 protein: CASSVPTGALTYEQYF

V gene: TRBV12-3/TRBV12-4
J gene: TRBJ1-5
clone size: few
D gene: .
CDR3 DNA: TGTGCCAGCAGTCCATCCGAGCGGTCGGCCCAGCATTTT
CDR3 protein: CASSPSERSAQHF

V gene: TRBV2
J gene: TRBJ1-1
clone size: few
D gene: TRBD1
CDR3 DNA: TGTGCCAGCAGCCCCGGGACAGTGAACACTGAAGCTTTCTTT
CDR3 protein: CASSPGTVNTEAFF

V gene: TRBV3-1/TRBV3-2
J gene: TRBJ2-5
clone size: .
D gene: TRBD2
CDR3 DNA: TGTGCCAGCAGCCATCCCGGGATGGGAGGGGAGACCCAGTACTTC
CDR3 protein: CASSHPGMGGETQYF

V gene: TRBV5-6
J gene: TRBJ2-2
clone size: .
D gene: TRBD2
CDR3 DNA: TGTGCCAGCAGCTTGGAAGGGACGGGACTAGATTTGAACACCGGGGAGCTGTTTTTT
CDR3 protein: CASSLEGTGLDLNTGELFF

V gene: TRBV18
J gene: TRBJ1-1
clone size: .
D gene: .
CDR3 DNA: TGTGCCAGCTCACCACTACACAAGAACACTGAAGCTTTCTTT
CDR3 protein: CASSPLHKNTEAFF

V gene: TRBV18
J gene: TRBJ2-5
clone size: .
D gene: TRBD2
CDR3 DNA: TGTGCCAGCTACCTAGCTAGCGGGGATGAGACCCAGTACTTC
CDR3 protein: CASYLASGDETQYF

V gene: TRBV28
J gene: TRBJ2-1
clone size: few
D gene: .
CDR3 DNA: TGTGCCAGCAGTTTGGCCGGGAATGAGCAGTTCTTC
CDR3 protein: CASSLAGNEQFF